This entry lists 13 T cell receptor beta chains sequenced from one sample in a study of tissue T cells after allogeneic stem cell transplantation. Assay used: immunoSEQ multiplex PCR; TCRdb lists only in-frame clones, some missing. This table has approximately 45,000 clones, 65% to 85% appearing once. Sequenced input: sorted cells pooled from one or two spleens. The receptors stem from a pool of C57BL/6 mice in good health.

In regard to this clone: Gene names denote mouse genes. The CDR3 extends 1 residue past the end of the read, so its final part is completed from the germline J gene. This sample also contains other DNA sequences that code for the same CDR3. V and J are TRBV4 and TRBJ2-1, with 11 bases that match TRBD2. CDR3 length: 15 amino acids. V dropped 4 bases and J dropped 3; count of bases not matched to a gene: 2. CDR1 LGHDT and CDR2 YNNKQL come from the germline V gene (reference sequence). The part of the CDR3 DNA that was read is TGTGCCAGCAGCTCACTGGGGGGGCGCTATGCTGAGCAGTTC. Its protein is CASSSLGGRYAEQF. The complete CDR3 sequence is CASSSLGGRYAEQFF.

This clone was counted between two and nine times. The genes and germline here are from mouse. Coverage ceases 1 residue before the CDR3 finishes, and the germline J gene fills in the end. V usage is TRBV12-1 and J usage is TRBJ2-7; 7 bases align to TRBD2. The germline V gene encodes CDR1 SGHSN and CDR2 HYEKVE. This CDR3 spans 13 amino acids. Losses at the gene ends were 0 bases for V and 3 bases for J; bases not matched to a gene: 1. CDR3 protein: CASSLWGVYEQYF. Incomplete CDR3 DNA: TGTGCCAGCTCTCTCTGGGGGGTCTATGAACAGTAC.

On this clone: Genes and germline come from the mouse. The read ends 1 residue shy of where the CDR3 ends; the end is completed using the germline J gene. The chain employs TRBV12-1 and TRBJ2-1, with D possibly matching TRBD1 (6 bases). Germline V gene lookup returns CDR1 SGHSN and CDR2 HYEKVE. The CDR3 length is 14 residues. With 2 bases removed from V and 1 base from J, the gap between germline ends came to 8 bases. The CDR3: CASSHRENYAEQFF. CDR3 DNA (partial): TGTGCCAGCTCTCACAGGGAGAACTATGCTGAGCAGTTC.

Regarding this clone: Germline and genes here are mouse. The read stops 1 residue short of the end of the CDR3; the missing end is completed from the germline J gene. The chain employs TRBV2 and TRBJ1-6, with no clear D. TRBJ1-6 is assigned to the ORF class and has an uncertain function. This CDR3 comprises 16 residues. Per the germline V gene, CDR1 is LGHNA and CDR2 is YSYQKL. V was cut by 0 bases and J by 0 bases, with 6 bases left in between. CDR3 DNA, as far as it was read: TGTGCCAGCAGCCAAGAACAAAATTCCTATAATTCGCCCCTCTAC. It yields the protein CASSQEQNSYNSPLY. The whole CDR3 region reads CASSQEQNSYNSPLYF.

Turning to this clone: The germline and genes are mouse ones. The DNA ends 1 residue before the CDR3 does, and the rest of the CDR3 is filled in from the germline J gene. This chain links TRBV26 with TRBJ1-3; D unresolved. The CDR3 consists of 13 residues. Germline values: CDR1 KGHPV, CDR2 FQNQEV (reference sequence). V lost 4 bases and J lost 1, with 5 bases in between. Partial CDR3 DNA: TGTGCCAGCAGTCAAGGGTCTGGAAATACGCTCTAT. Amino acids: CASSQGSGNTLY. The entire CDR3 sequence reads CASSQGSGNTLYF.

Details on this clone: The genes and germline here are from mouse. Coverage ceases 1 residue before the CDR3 finishes, and the germline J gene fills in the end. The chain combines TRBV13-3 with TRBJ1-1; a weak D match, TRBD1 (5 bases). The V and J ends lost 3 bases and 3 bases respectively, with 6 bases between them. The CDR3 covers 12 residues. Germline V gives CDR1 NNHDY, CDR2 SYVADS. The CDR3 loop is CASSGGDTEVFF. The sequenced part of the CDR3 DNA is TGTGCCAGCAGTGGGGGGGACACAGAAGTCTTC.

A word on this clone: All gene names here are mouse names. The read is 1 residue too short to cover the CDR3 end, so that end is filled in from the germline J gene. The V call is TRBV13-3, the J call TRBJ1-6; no clear D. TRBJ1-6 is an ORF, and what it does is uncertain. V was cut by 2 bases and J by 7 bases, with 7 bases left in between. The CDR3 consists of 13 residues. Germline V lookup: CDR1 NNHDY, CDR2 SYVADS. The DNA read from the CDR3 is TGTGCCAGCAGTGACCCGGGAAATTCGCCCCTCTAC. The encoded protein is CASSDPGNSPLY. The entire CDR3 protein reads CASSDPGNSPLYF.

Notes on this clone: The genes and germline here are from mouse. The missing CDR3 end, 1 residue past where the read stops, is filled in from the germline J gene. The chain links TRBV19 to TRBJ2-1; D is unclear. There are 12 residues in the CDR3. CDR1 and CDR2 (germline): FNHDT, SITEND (reference sequence). With 7 bases removed from V and 1 base from J, the gap between germline ends came to 6 bases. The sequenced part of the CDR3 DNA is TGTGCCAGCGGCAGGAACTATGCTGAGCAGTTC. Its protein is CASGRNYAEQF. The whole CDR3 region reads CASGRNYAEQFF.

Concerning this clone itself: Gene names refer to mouse genes. The CDR3 end is not reached by the read, which stops 1 residue before it; the germline J gene fills it in. The V and J genes are TRBV13-1 and TRBJ2-3; TRBD2 agrees at 7 bases. The V gene's germline CDR1 is NSHNY and CDR2 SYGAGN. This CDR3 has 16 amino acids. V lost 0 bases, J lost 0 bases, and 4 bases stayed unmatched. CDR3 amino acids: CASSDVLGSSAETLYF. The covered CDR3 bases are TGTGCCAGCAGTGATGTACTGGGGTCTAGTGCAGAAACGCTGTAT.

As to this clone: Any gene name here is a mouse gene name. The read terminates 1 residue before the CDR3 end, so the remaining end is supplied by the germline J gene. The chain uses TRBV17 and TRBJ1-6, with D unclear. TRBJ1-6 is given ORF status, its function remaining uncertain. The V end was cut by 0 bases, the J end by 7 bases, with 4 bases between. Germline V gene data show CDR1 as MNHDT and CDR2 as YYDKIL. The CDR3 is 13 residues long. The CDR3 loop is CASSRDRNSPLYF. The CDR3 DNA, read in part, is TGTGCTAGCAGTAGAGATAGGAATTCGCCCCTCTAC.

Note on this clone: Mouse germline and gene names are used. The CDR3 is cut off 1 residue early in the read; its end comes from the germline J gene. The V and J genes are TRBV12-2 and TRBJ1-2; D uncertain. Deletions cut 1 base from V and 3 bases from J, with 5 bases between. This CDR3 has 12 residues. Germline V gene lookup returns CDR1 SGHLS and CDR2 HYDKME. The part of the CDR3 DNA that was read is TGTGCCAGCTCTCTGCAATACTCCGACTACACC. Translation gives CASSLQYSDYT. The CDR3 in its entirety is CASSLQYSDYTF.

Notes on this clone: These gene names are mouse names. The CDR3 end is not reached by the read, which stops 1 residue before it; the germline J gene fills it in. J is TRBJ1-1 and V is TRBV19, with 9 bases that match TRBD1. The V gene end was trimmed by 4 bases and the J gene end by 4 bases; junction bases not matched to a gene: 5. CDR3 length: 14 amino acids. Germline V lookup: CDR1 FNHDT, CDR2 SITEND (reference sequence). CDR3 DNA, as far as it was read: TGTGCCAGCAGTTTGACAGGGGGGATCACAGAAGTCTTC. It specifies CASSLTGGITEVF. The full CDR3 protein reads CASSLTGGITEVFF.

For this clone: The gene names given are mouse names. From the germline J gene comes the end of the CDR3, since the read stops 1 residue before it. The chain couples TRBV12-2 to TRBJ2-7; 12 bases match TRBD2. V lost 3 bases to trimming and J lost 2 bases; unmatched junction nucleotides: 1. The CDR3 sequence is 14 residues long. Germline CDR1 reads SGHLS; CDR2 reads HYDKME. The DNA read from the CDR3 is TGTGCCAGCTCTAGGGACTGGGGGGCCTATGAACAGTAC. It is translated as CASSRDWGAYEQY. The full CDR3 reads CASSRDWGAYEQYF.